This T cell receptor beta chain was recovered during a study of post-analysis software for immune sequencing data. V lost 1 base, J lost 3 bases, and 10 bases lay in between. Germline V gives CDR1 SEHNR, CDR2 FQNEAQ (reference sequence). This CDR3 is built from 15 residues. cDNA libraries of TCR beta carried unique molecular identifiers. TCRdb reanalysed the PCR reads using MiXCR and keeps one entry per CDR3 protein. The table shows 750,000 to 950,000 distinct CDR3 sequences, with roughly 50% occurring only once. Comment on this clonotype: The antigen is unknown.

Whole-study findings and limits: In patients, TRBV5-6, TRBV5-1 and TRBV20-1 belonged to five TRBV segments found more frequently than in controls. Significantly lower normalized Chao1 diversity was found in patients with multiple sclerosis relative to controls.

The chain employs TRBV7-9 and TRBJ1-5; the D gene is possibly TRBD1 (5 bases). The clonotype comes from a girl under 18 with multiple sclerosis. Material for sequencing was blood. The CDR3 protein is CASSLGDGLNQPQHF. The CDR3 DNA reads as TGTGCCAGCAGCTTAGGGGACGGACTCAATCAGCCCCAGCATTTT.